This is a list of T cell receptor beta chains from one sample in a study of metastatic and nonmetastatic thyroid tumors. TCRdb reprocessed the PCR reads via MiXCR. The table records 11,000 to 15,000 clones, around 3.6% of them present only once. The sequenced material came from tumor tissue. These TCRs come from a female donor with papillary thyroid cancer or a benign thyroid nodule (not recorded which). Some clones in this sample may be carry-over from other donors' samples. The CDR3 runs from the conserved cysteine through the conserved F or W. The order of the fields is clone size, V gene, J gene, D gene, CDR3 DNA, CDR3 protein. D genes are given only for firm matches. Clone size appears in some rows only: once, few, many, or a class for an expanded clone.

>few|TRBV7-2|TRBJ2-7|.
TGTGCCAGCAGCTTACTTTCGGCACTCGAGCAGTACTTC
CASSLLSALEQYF
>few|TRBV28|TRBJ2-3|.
TGTGCCAGCATTAATGGCGGGGAGAACACAGATACGCAGTATTTT
CASINGGENTDTQYF
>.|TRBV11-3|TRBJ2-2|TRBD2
TGTGCCAGCAGCTTAGTACTAGCGGGACACACCGGGGAGCTGTTTTTT
CASSLVLAGHTGELFF
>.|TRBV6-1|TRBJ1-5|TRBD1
TGTGCCAGCAGACCCGGGACAGAAACTCAGCCCCAGCATTTT
CASRPGTETQPQHF
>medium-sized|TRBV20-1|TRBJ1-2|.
TGCAGTGGGTGGCAGGGAAACTATGGCTACACCTTC
CSGWQGNYGYTF
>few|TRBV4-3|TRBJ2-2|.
TGCGCCAGCAGCCAAGACCAGCGAGCGAACACCGGGGAGCTGTTTTTT
CASSQDQRANTGELFF
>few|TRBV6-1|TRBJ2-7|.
TGTGCCAGCAGTGAAGCCGCAGGGAGCTCCTACGAGCAGTACTTC
CASSEAAGSSYEQYF
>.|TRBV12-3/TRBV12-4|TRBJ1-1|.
TGTGCCAGCAGAAGACTCGCCGGTGGAACTGAAGCTTTCTTT
CASRRLAGGTEAFF
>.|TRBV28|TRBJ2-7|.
TGTGCCAGCAGACCGAGCTCCTACGAGCAGTACTTC
CASRPSSYEQYF
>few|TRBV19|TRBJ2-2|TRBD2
TGTGCCAGTAGTACACTAGCGGACACCGGGGAGCTGTTTTTT
CASSTLADTGELFF
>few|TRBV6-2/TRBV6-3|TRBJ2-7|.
TGTGCCAGCAGTGTCTTTAAGCAGGAATCGGGCGAGCAGTACTTC
CASSVFKQESGEQYF
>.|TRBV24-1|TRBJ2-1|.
TGTGCCACCAGTGATTTGATGGCCAAGCAGTTCTTC
CATSDLMAKQFF
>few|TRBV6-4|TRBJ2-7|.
TGTGCCAGCAGCACCCGGCCGGGGGAGCAGCTGCGCTACGAGCAGTACTTC
CASSTRPGEQLRYEQYF
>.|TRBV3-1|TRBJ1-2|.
TGTGCCAGCAGCCAAGGAACAGGATGGGATGGCTACACCTTC
CASSQGTGWDGYTF
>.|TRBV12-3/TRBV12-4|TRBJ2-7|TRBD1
TGTGCCAGCAGTTCGATACAGGGGGACGAGCAGTACTTC
CASSSIQGDEQYF
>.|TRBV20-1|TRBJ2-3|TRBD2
TGCAGTGTAAGGGGTTCGATCCCCTTCGGGACTAGCGGGACCCCTATAGGGACAGATACGCAGTATTTT
CSVRGSIPFGTSGTPIGTDTQYF
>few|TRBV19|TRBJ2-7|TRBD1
TGTGCCAGCCGGTCTAAAGGGGGCCCCGCCTACGAGCAGTACTTC
CASRSKGGPAYEQYF
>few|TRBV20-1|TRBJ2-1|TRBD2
TGCAGTGCTAGAGCAGGACTAGCGGGCAATGAGCAGTTCTTC
CSARAGLAGNEQFF